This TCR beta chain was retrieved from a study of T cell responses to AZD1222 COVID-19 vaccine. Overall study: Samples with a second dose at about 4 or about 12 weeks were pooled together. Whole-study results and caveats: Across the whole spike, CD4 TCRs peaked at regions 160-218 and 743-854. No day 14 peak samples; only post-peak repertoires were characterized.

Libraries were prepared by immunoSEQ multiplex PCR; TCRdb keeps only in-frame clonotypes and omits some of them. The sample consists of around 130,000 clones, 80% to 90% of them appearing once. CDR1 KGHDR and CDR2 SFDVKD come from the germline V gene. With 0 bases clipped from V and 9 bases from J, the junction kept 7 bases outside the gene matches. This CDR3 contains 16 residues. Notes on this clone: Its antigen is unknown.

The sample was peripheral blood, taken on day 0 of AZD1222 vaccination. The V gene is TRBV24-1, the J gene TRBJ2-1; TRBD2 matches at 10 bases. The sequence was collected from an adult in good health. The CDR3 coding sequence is TGTGCCACCAGTGATTTGACGGCTAGCGGGAGTGGTGAGCAGTTCTTC. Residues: CATSDLTASGSGEQFF.